These 8 T cell receptor beta chains came from one sample sequenced in a study of shared clonotypes between healthy human individuals. Only in-frame clones appear in the TCRdb table, and some are missing; sequencing was by immunoSEQ multiplex PCR. Of some 1 million clones in the sample, about 80% were seen once. The material sequenced was memory CD4+ T cells sorted from blood. Regarding subset: CD45RA-negative fraction. The source of these receptors is a man younger than 35 in good health.

The genes are TRBV14 and TRBJ1-4; maybe TRBD1 (6 bases). Germline loops: CDR1 SGHDN, CDR2 FVKESK. This CDR3 region has 15 residues. V was clipped by 2 bases and J by 7 bases, with 14 bases between them. The CDR3 is CASSQKGGKGEKLFF. The CDR3 DNA is TGTGCCAGCAGCCAAAAGGGGGGAAAGGGTGAAAAACTGTTTTTT.

In its sample, this clone was seen a few times. In nucleotides, the CDR3 is TGTGCCAGCAGCCTCTCTAGGGGAACAGATACGCAGTATTTT. Protein product: CASSLSRGTDTQYF. The rearrangement links TRBV7-9 to TRBJ2-3; possibly TRBD1 for D (5 bases). CDR1 SEHNR and CDR2 FQNEAQ come from the germline V gene (reference sequence). The CDR3 covers 14 residues. Deletions cut 5 bases from V and 3 bases from J, with 12 bases between.

This clone has just one count. The gene calls are TRBV30 and TRBJ2-3, with 7 nucleotides matching TRBD2. This CDR3 is 15 amino acids long. Germline assignment: CDR1 GTSNPN and CDR2 SVGIG (reference sequence). J was trimmed by 2 bases and V by 0 bases; bases with no gene match: 5. CDR3 amino acids: CAWSVSSGTTDTQYF. CDR3 nucleotides: TGTGCCTGGAGTGTATCTAGCGGCACCACAGATACGCAGTATTTT.

V and J are TRBV5-4 and TRBJ2-2; 10 bases agree with TRBD1. CDR1 SGHNT and CDR2 YYREEE come from the germline V gene (reference sequence). After removal of 4 bases from V and 8 bases from J, the junction contained 8 bases not matched to a gene. The CDR3 has 15 residues. CDR3 in DNA: TGTGCCAGCAGCCCGGGACAGGGGATTCAGGGGGAGCTGTTTTTT. It is translated as CASSPGQGIQGELFF.

The chain couples TRBV7-8 to TRBJ1-2; a possible D gene is TRBD1 (6 bases). The germline V and J ends were trimmed by 0 bases and 5 bases, with 16 bases remaining between them. Germline loops: CDR1 SGHVS, CDR2 FQNEAQ. CDR3 length: 16 amino acids. In nucleotides, the CDR3 is TGTGCCAGCAGCTTAGCGGCCGAGGGGGGGAGGTATGGCTACACCTTC. The encoded protein is CASSLAAEGGRYGYTF. Drawing the rest from reference TRBV7-8 and TRBJ1-2, the complete variable domain is GAGVSQSPRYKVAKRGQDVALRCDPISGHVSLFWYQQALGQGPEFLTYFQNEAQLDKSGLPSDRFFAERPEGSVSTLKIQRTQQEDSAVYLCASSLAAEGGRYGYTFGSGTRLTVV.

The V and J genes are TRBV19 and TRBJ1-5, with 7 nucleotides matching TRBD1. J was trimmed by 1 base and V by 10 bases; bases with no gene match: 16. Germline V gene data show CDR1 as LNHDA and CDR2 as SQIVND (reference sequence). This CDR3 contains 17 residues. The CDR3 loop reads CATADRESVGSNQPQHF. The DNA for the CDR3 is TGTGCCACCGCAGACAGGGAAAGCGTGGGGAGCAATCAGCCCCAGCATTTT.

V and J are TRBV7-6 and TRBJ2-3; perhaps TRBD2 as D (6 bases). The V end lost 6 bases, the J end lost 4 bases, and 17 bases lay between the germline ends. The CDR3 is 15 amino acids. Germline assignment: CDR1 SGHVS and CDR2 FNYEAQ. The CDR3 DNA is TGTGCCAGCAGACAGACTAGTTATCGTGCAGATACGCAGTATTTT. Its translation is CASRQTSYRADTQYF.

In its sample, this clone was seen a few times. The genes are TRBV30 and TRBJ1-2, with D unclear. V lost 2 bases and J 8 bases, leaving 15 bases between the germline ends. CDR3 length: 13 residues. Germline-derived CDR1 and CDR2 are GTSNPN and SVGIG (reference sequence). DNA of the CDR3: TGTGCCTGGAGTCGATCTCGAACTAGCGGCTACACCTTC. Translated, it gives CAWSRSRTSGYTF.